This T cell receptor beta chain was documented in a study of immune heterogeneity within non-small cell lung tumors. The wider study: There were a few squamous cell carcinomas, fewer than twelve non-squamous carcinomas and 1 tumor not otherwise specified. General study findings and limits: Within each patient, tumor sites shared identical dominant CDR3 beta clonotypes and also held site-unique high-frequency clones. Local tumor mutational burden correlated moderately but significantly with local T-cell clonality (R roughly 0.31). Some T-cell receptor beta clonotypes occurred at high frequency. These high-frequency clonotypes were largely distinct between individual patients.

Template came from bulk tumor genomic DNA, at 550 to 700 ng per sample. Spaced far apart, several biopsies were taken from each primary tumor during surgery. Patients underwent curative surgery for non-small cell lung cancer (untreated and newly diagnosed). In the case of this clonotype: Its cognate antigen is unknown.

Multiplex PCR amplified the TCR beta CDR3 region. Its first round ran for roughly 10 cycles with 32 V and 13 J primers. From the multiplex PCR reads, TCRdb called clonotypes with MiXCR, one entry per CDR3 protein. The top ten hold roughly a fifth of the sample, which has roughly 11,000 distinct CDR3 sequences, just under 30% seen once. This clonotype originated in a woman aged 50 to 60 with non-small cell lung cancer. Sequences were obtained from lung tumor tissue.

CDR3 in DNA: TGTGCCAGCAACCCAGAGGGGTCTGGGGCCAACGTCCTGACTTTC. Translated, it gives CASNPEGSGANVLTF. The rearrangement uses TRBV28 and TRBJ2-6, with D possibly called TRBD1 or TRBD2 (5 bases each). The length of the CDR3 is 15 residues. Trimming took off 7 bases at V and 1 base at J, with 11 bases between the two ends. Germline assignment: CDR1 MDHEN and CDR2 SYDVKM. Complete variable domain (other parts from reference TRBV28 and TRBJ2-6): DVKVTQSSRYLVKRTGEKVFLECVQDMDHENMFWYRQDPGLGLRLIYFSYDVKMKEKGDIPEGYSVSREKKERFSLILESASTNQTSMYLCASNPEGSGANVLTFGAGSRLTVL.